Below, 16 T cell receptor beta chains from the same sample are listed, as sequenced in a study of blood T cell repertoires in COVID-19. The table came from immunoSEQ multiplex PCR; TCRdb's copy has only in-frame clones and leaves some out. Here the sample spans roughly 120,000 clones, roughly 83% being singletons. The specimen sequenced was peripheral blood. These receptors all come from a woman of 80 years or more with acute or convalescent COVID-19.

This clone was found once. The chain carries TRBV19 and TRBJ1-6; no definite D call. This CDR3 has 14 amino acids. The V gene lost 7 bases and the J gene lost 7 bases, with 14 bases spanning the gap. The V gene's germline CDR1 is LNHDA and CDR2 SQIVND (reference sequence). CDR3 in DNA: TGTGCCAGTAACCTGGGGAGGTTGAATTCACCCCTCCACTTT. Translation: CASNLGRLNSPLHF.

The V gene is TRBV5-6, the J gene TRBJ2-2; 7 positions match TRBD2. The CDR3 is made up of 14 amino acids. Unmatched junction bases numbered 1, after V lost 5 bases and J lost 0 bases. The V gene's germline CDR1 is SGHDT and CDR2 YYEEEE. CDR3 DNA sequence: TGTGCCAGCAGAACTAGCGCGAACACCGGGGAGCTGTTTTTT. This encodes CASRTSANTGELFF.

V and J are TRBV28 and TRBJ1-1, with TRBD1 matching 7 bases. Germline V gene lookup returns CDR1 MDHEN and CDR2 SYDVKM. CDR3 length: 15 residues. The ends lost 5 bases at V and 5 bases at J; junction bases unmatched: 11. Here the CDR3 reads CASSPPQGMRTEAFF. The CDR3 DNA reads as TGTGCCAGCAGTCCCCCACAGGGGATGAGGACTGAAGCTTTCTTT.

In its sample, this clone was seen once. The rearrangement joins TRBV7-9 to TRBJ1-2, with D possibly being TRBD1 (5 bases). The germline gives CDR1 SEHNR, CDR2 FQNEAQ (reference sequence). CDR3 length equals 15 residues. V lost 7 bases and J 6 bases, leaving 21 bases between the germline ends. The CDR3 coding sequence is TGTGCCAGCACACCCTCTTGGGGGGGAGAGAATGGCTACACCTTC. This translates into CASTPSWGGENGYTF.

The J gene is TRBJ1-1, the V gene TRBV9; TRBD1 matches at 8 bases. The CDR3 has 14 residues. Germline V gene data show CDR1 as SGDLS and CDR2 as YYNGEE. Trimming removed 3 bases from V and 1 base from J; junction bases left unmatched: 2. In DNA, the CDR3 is TGTGCCAGCAGCGCAGGACAGGGGAACACTGAAGCTTTCTTT. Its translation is CASSAGQGNTEAFF.

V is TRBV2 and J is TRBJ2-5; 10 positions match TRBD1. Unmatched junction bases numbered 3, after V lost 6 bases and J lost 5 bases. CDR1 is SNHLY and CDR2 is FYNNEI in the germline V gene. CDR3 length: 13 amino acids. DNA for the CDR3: TGTGCCAGCAGCCAGGGACAGGGGGAGACCCAGTACTTC. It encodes CASSQGQGETQYF.

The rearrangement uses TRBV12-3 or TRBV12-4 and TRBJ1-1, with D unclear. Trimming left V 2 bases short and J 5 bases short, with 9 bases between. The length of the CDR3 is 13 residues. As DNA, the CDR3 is TGTGCCAGCAGTTTACAGGAGGCGACTGAAGCTTTCTTT. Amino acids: CASSLQEATEAFF.

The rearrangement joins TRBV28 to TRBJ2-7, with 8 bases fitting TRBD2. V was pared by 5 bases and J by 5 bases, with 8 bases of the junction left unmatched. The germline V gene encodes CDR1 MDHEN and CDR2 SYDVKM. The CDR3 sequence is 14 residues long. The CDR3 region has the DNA TGTGCCAGCAGTCCCCCCGATAGCGGGAACGAGCAGTACTTC. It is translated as CASSPPDSGNEQYF. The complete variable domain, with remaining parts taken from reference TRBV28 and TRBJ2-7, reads DVKVTQSSRYLVKRTGEKVFLECVQDMDHENMFWYRQDPGLGLRLIYFSYDVKMKEKGDIPEGYSVSREKKERFSLILESASTNQTSMYLCASSPPDSGNEQYFGPGTRLTVT.

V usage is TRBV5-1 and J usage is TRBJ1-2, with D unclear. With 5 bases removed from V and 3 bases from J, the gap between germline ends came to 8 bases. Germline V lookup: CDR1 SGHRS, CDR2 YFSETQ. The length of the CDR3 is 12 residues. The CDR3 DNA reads TGCGCCAGCAGATCAGTGGACTATGGCTACACCTTC. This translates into CASRSVDYGYTF.

CDR3 residues: CASSIRAPQGQETQYF. CDR3 in DNA: TGCGCCAGCAGCATAAGGGCCCCACAGGGCCAAGAGACCCAGTACTTC. J is TRBJ2-5 and V is TRBV5-1, with D maybe TRBD1 (6 bases). CDR1 is SGHRS, CDR2 YFSETQ, per germline. This CDR3 comprises 16 residues. Trimming stripped 4 bases from V and 1 base from J, with 17 bases between.

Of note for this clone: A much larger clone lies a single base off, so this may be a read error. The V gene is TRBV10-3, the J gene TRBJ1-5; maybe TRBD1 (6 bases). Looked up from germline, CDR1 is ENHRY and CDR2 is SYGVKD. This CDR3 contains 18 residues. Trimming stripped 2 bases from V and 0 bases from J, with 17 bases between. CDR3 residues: CAISEAGGGQGSNQPQHF. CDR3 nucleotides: TGTGCCATCAGTGAGGCGGGAGGGGGGCAGGGTAGCAATCAGCCCCAGCATTTT.

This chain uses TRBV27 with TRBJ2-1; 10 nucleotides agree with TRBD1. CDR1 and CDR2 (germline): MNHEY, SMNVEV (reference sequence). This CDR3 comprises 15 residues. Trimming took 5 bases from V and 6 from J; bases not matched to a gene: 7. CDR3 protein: CASSARDRGINEQFF. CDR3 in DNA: TGTGCCAGCAGTGCCAGGGACAGGGGCATCAATGAGCAGTTCTTC.

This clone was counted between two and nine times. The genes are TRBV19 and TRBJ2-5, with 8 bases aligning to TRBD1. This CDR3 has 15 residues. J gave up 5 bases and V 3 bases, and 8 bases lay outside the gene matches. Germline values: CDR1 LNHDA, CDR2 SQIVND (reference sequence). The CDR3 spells CASSIQDRATETQYF. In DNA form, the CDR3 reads TGTGCCAGTAGTATCCAGGACAGGGCGACGGAGACCCAGTACTTC.

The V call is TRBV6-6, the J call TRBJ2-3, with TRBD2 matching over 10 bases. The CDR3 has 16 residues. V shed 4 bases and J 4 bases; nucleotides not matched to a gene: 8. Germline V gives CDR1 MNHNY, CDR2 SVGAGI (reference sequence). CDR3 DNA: TGTGCCAGCAGTTCCCGGGCTAGCGGGGGTTCAGATACGCAGTATTTT. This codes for CASSSRASGGSDTQYF.

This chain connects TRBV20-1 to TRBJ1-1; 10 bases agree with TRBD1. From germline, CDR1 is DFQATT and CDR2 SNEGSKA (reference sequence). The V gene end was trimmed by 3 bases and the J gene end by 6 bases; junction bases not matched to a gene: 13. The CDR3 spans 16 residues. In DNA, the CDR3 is TGCAGTGCTAGTCCGGGACAGGGGTCGCCGTGGGCTGAAGCTTTCTTT. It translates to CSASPGQGSPWAEAFF.

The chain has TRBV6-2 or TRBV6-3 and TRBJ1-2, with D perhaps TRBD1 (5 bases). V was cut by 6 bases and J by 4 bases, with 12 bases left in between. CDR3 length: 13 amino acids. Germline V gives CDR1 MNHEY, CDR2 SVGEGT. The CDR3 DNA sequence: TGTGCCAGCAGCTTACAGGCGATCTATGGCTACACCTTC. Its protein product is CASSLQAIYGYTF.